This T cell receptor (beta chain) was captured by sequencing in a study of glioma-infiltrating T cells. The table lists this clonotype with a count of one. The antigen is not known. V was clipped by 1 base and J by 6 bases, with 22 bases between them. In germline, CDR1 is SGHAT, CDR2 FQDESV (reference sequence). The CDR3 is 17 amino acids. General study findings and limits: Gliomas, especially low-grade, showed above-expected tissue-blood divergence; non-neoplastic patients showed below. CDR3 overlap between tissue and blood was very small.

Using RNA template, CDR3s of TCR alpha and beta were amplified with iRepertoire arm-PCR. Tissue mRNA or PBMC total RNA, roughly 90-450 ng, went into one-step reverse transcription and amplification. TCRdb fed the multiplex PCR reads into MiXCR, producing one record per CDR3 protein. The table includes 100,000 to 150,000 distinct CDR3 sequences, less than 30% detected once. Sequencing was done on a sample of glioma tissue, nonneoplastic brain tissue, or PBMCs (not recorded which). The chain employs TRBV11-1 and TRBJ2-7, with D tentatively TRBD2 (6 bases). This TCR was recovered from a human donor with low-grade glioma or glioblastoma, undergoing nonglioma brain surgery, or in good health (not recorded which). CDR3 sequence: CASSLDLTYRKGGEQYF. The CDR3 nucleotides are TGTGCCAGCAGCTTAGATTTGACTTACCGCAAGGGAGGCGAGCAGTACTTC.